This T cell receptor (beta chain) was captured by sequencing in a study of T cell responses to AZD1222 COVID-19 vaccine. The study's findings and limits: It was only after the peak T cell response that any repertoires were sampled. Just a handful of AZD1222 recipients tested seropositive at baseline. Across spike, vaccine-associated CD4 TCRs were found, dominant at 160-218 and 743-854.

TCRdb's copy holds only in-frame clones and misses some; the assay was immunoSEQ multiplex PCR. The table lists approximately 82,000 clones, roughly 90% of them singletons, with roughly 4.8% in the top ten. Comments on this clone: Antigen unknown.

The receptor was isolated from an adult in good health. The specimen comprised peripheral blood, sampled on day 0 of AZD1222 vaccination.

The CDR3 nucleotides read TGTGCCAGCAGCTTAGTAAGCGAAGGGGGGGCTGAGCAGTTCTTC. Translating it yields CASSLVSEGGAEQFF. The chain uses TRBV11-2 and TRBJ2-1; D might be TRBD2 (7 bases). Germline CDR1 is SGHAT and CDR2 is FQNNGV. Trimming removed 1 base from V and 9 bases from J, with 16 bases in between. The CDR3 sequence is 15 residues long.